This T cell receptor (beta chain) originates from a study of blood T cell repertoires in COVID-19. This CDR3 contains 14 residues. The V and J ends lost 7 bases and 5 bases respectively, with 18 bases between them. The germline CDR1 and CDR2 sequences are SGHRS and YFSETQ. The protocol was immunoSEQ multiplex PCR, while the TCRdb copy is restricted to in-frame clones and leaves out a portion. The sample has 210,000 or so clones; about 85% are singletons. The receptor was isolated from a human donor in a cohort sampled during active COVID-19. The chain carries TRBV5-1 and TRBJ1-1; D not certain. Sequenced material: peripheral blood. CDR3 amino acids: CASAEVASGTEAFF. CDR3 coding DNA: TGCGCCAGCGCGGAGGTGGCGTCGGGTACTGAAGCTTTCTTT.